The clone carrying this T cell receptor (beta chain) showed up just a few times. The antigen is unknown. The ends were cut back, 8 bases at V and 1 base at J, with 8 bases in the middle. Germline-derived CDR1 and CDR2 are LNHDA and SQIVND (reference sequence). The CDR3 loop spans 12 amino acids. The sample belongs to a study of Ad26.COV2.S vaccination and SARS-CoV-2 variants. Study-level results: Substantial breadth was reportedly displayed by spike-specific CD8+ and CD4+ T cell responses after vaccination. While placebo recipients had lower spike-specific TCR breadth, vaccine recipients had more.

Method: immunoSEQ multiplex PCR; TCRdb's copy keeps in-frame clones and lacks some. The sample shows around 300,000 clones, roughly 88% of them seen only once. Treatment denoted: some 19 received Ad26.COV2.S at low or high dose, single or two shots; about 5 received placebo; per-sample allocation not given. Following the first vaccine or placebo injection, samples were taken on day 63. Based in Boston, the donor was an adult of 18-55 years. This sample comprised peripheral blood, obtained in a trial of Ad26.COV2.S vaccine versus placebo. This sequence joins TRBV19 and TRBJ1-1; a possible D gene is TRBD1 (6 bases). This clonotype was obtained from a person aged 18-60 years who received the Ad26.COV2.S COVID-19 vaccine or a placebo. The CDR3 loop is CASLGGNTEAFF. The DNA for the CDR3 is TGTGCCAGTCTAGGGGGGAACACTGAAGCTTTCTTT.